This T cell receptor (beta chain) derives from a study of blood T cell repertoires in COVID-19. Overall study: Specimens from acute and convalescent COVID-19 originated in the United States, Italy and Spain.

Here immunoSEQ multiplex PCR was the method, and the copy in TCRdb shows in-frame clones only, minus some. The top ten clones hold approximately 9% of a sample with some 150,000 clones, approximately 80% of them seen once. Per germline, CDR1 SGHNT and CDR2 YYREEE (reference sequence). Trimming took 0 bases from V and 4 from J, leaving 9 bases between them. This CDR3 region has 14 residues. V and J are TRBV5-4 and TRBJ2-3; D possibly corresponds to TRBD2 (6 bases). Sequencing was performed on peripheral blood. This sequence originates from a woman aged 80 or older in a cohort sampled during active or convalescent COVID-19. In DNA, the CDR3 is TGTGCCAGCAGCTTGGAGGTAGCGGCAGATACGCAGTATTTT. This codes for CASSLEVAADTQYF.